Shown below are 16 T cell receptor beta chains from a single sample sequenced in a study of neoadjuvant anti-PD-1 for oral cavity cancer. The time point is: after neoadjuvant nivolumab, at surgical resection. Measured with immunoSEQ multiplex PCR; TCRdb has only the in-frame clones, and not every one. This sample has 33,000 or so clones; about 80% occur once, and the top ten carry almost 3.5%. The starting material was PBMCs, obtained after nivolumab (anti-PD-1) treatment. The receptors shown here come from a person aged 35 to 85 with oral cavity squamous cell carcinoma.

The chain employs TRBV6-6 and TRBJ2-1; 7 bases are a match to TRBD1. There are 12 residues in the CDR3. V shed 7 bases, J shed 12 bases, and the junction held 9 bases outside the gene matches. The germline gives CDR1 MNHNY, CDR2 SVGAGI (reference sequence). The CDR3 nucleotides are TGTGCCAGCACCTTACGACAGGGTGGGCAGTTCTTC. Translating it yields CASTLRQGGQFF.

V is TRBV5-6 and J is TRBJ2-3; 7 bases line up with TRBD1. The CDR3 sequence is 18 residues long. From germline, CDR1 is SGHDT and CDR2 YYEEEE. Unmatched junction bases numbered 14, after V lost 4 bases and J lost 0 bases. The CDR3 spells CASSQYGTEAPSTDTQYF. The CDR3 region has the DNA TGTGCCAGCAGCCAATACGGGACAGAAGCGCCTAGCACAGATACGCAGTATTTT.

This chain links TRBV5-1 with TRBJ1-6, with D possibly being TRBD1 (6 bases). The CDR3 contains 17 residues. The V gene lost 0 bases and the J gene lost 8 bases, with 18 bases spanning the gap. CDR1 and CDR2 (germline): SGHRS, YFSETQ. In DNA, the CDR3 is TGCGCCAGCAGCTTGGCATCCCGGGGGCAGGGCCATTCACCCCTCCACTTT. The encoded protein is CASSLASRGQGHSPLHF.

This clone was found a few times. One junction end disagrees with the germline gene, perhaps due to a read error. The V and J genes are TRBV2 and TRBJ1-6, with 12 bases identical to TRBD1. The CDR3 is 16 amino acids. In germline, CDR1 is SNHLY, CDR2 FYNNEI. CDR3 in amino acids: CASREEGQGAWSPLHF. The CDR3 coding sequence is TGTGCCAGCAGGGAAGAGGGACAGGGGGCTTGGTCACCCCTCCACTTT.

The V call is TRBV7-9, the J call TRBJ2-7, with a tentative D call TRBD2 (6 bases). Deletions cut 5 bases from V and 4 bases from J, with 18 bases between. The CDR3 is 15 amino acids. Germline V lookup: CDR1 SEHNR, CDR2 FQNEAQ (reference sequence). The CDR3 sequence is CASSPRRGGVYEQYF. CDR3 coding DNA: TGTGCCAGCAGCCCTAGGCGGGGTGGCGTGTACGAGCAGTACTTC.

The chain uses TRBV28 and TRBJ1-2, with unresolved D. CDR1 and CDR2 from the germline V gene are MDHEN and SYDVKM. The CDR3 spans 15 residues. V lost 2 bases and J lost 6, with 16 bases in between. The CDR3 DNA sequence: TGTGCCAGCAGTTTAACTCGAGCCGAGGTTGATGGCTACACCTTC. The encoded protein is CASSLTRAEVDGYTF.

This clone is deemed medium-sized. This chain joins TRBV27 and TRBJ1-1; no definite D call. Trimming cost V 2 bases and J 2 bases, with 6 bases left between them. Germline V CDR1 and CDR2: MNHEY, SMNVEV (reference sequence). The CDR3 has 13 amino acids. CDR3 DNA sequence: TGTGCCAGCAGTTTAAATCTAAACACTGAAGCTTTCTTT. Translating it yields CASSLNLNTEAFF.

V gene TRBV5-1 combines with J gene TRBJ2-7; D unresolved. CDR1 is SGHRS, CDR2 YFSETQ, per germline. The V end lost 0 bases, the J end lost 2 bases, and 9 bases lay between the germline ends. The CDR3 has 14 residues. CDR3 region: CASSLATGTYEQYF. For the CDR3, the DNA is TGCGCCAGCAGCTTGGCCACTGGGACCTACGAGCAGTACTTC. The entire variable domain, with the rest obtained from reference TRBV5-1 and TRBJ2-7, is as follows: KAGVTQTPRYLIKTRGQQVTLSCSPISGHRSVSWYQQTPGQGLQFLFEYFSETQRNKGNFPGRFSGRQFSNSRSEMNVSTLELGDSALYLCASSLATGTYEQYFGPGTRLTVT.

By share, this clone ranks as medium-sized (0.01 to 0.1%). CDR3 nucleotide sequence: TGTGCCAGTCAAGGCCCGACAGGGTATAGCAATCAGCCCCAGCATTTT. Translating it yields CASQGPTGYSNQPQHF. The rearrangement links TRBV19 to TRBJ1-5; 7 bases line up with TRBD1. The germline V gene encodes CDR1 LNHDA and CDR2 SQIVND (reference sequence). V trimming: 8 bases; J trimming: 0 bases; junction bases outside the gene matches: 10. The CDR3 covers 16 residues.

This CDR3 reads CASSLQGIGNTIYF. The CDR3 nucleotides read TGTGCCAGCAGTTTACAGGGCATAGGAAACACCATATATTTT. The rearrangement joins TRBV28 to TRBJ1-3; possibly TRBD1 for D (5 bases). V lost 2 bases and J lost 4, with 9 bases in between. This CDR3 comprises 14 residues. CDR1 and CDR2 from the germline V gene are MDHEN and SYDVKM.

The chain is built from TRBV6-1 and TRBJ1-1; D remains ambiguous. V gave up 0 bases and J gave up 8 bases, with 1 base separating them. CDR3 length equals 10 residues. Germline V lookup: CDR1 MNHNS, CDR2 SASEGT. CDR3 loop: CASSEAEAFF. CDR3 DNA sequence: TGTGCCAGCAGTGAAGCGGAAGCTTTCTTT.

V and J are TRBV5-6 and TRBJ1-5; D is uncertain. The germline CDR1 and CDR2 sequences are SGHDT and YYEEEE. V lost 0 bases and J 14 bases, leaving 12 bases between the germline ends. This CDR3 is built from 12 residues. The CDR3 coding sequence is TGTGCCAGCAGCTTGGGGGCAGGCGTTGAGCATTTT. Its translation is CASSLGAGVEHF.

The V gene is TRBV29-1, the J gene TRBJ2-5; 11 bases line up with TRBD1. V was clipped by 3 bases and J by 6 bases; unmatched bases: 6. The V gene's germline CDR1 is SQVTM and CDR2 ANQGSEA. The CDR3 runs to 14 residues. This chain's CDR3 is CSVDRGQGVQTQYF. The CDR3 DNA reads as TGCAGCGTTGATAGGGGACAGGGGGTGCAGACCCAGTACTTC.

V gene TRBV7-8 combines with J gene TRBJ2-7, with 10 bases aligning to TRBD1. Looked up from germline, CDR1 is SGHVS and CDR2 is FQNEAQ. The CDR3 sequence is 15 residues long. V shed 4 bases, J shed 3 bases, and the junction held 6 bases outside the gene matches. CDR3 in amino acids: CASSSSTGGLYEQYF. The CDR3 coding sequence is TGTGCCAGCAGCTCGTCGACAGGGGGCCTCTACGAGCAGTACTTC.

The CDR3 DNA reads TGCAGCGTTTCCCAACTCGGGGATTCCACAGATACGCAGTATTTT. Amino acid sequence: CSVSQLGDSTDTQYF. J is TRBJ2-3 and V is TRBV29-1; TRBD2 might be the D (5 bases). This CDR3 contains 15 residues. The V end lost 5 bases, the J end lost 2 bases, and 17 bases lay between the germline ends. Germline lookup yields CDR1 SQVTM and CDR2 ANQGSEA.

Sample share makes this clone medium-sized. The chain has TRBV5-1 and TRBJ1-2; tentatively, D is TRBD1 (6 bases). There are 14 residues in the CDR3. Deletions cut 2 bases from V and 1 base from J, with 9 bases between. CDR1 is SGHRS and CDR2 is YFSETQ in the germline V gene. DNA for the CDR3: TGCGCCAGCAGCTTCGAGGGGGTTAACTATGGCTACACCTTC. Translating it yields CASSFEGVNYGYTF.